This T cell receptor beta chain was identified in a study of CD8 T cells in ankylosing spondylitis. Whole-study findings and limits: What seemed typical of ankylosing spondylitis blood was a TCR beta motif built from roughly eight highly homologous variants.

The ends were cut back, 5 bases at V and 3 bases at J, with 7 bases in the middle. There are 12 residues in the CDR3. Germline lookup yields CDR1 SEHNR and CDR2 FQNEAQ (reference sequence). Each CDR3 protein is one row after TCRdb ran MiXCR on the 5' RACE reads. Found here are some 240,000 distinct CDR3 sequences, about 6.7% of them singletons; the top ten hold 12% to 15%. The table lists this clonotype with a few counts. Antigen unknown. The genes are TRBV7-9 and TRBJ1-2; D call uncertain. This sequence originates from a male donor with ankylosing spondylitis. Material for sequencing was blood, either unsorted or a sorted T cell fraction (not recorded which). CDR3 nucleotides: TGTGCCAGCAGCCCGGACCACTATGGCTACACCTTC. Its translation: CASSPDHYGYTF.